These 5 T cell receptor beta chains originate from one sample sequenced in a study of blood T cell repertoires in COVID-19. TCRdb's table, derived via immunoSEQ multiplex PCR, lists solely in-frame clones and lacks some. The data show about 90,000 clones, around 92% seen once. Sequencing was done on a sample of peripheral blood. These receptors were collected from a woman in her fifties or sixties with active COVID-19.

The rearrangement joins TRBV6-5 to TRBJ2-4; 10 bases line up with TRBD1. This CDR3 comprises 13 residues. Germline lookup yields CDR1 MNHEY and CDR2 SVGAGI. With 9 bases clipped from V and 6 bases from J, the junction kept 5 bases outside the gene matches. The CDR3 DNA reads TGTGCCAGTAAGGGACAGGGGCTAAACATTCAGTACTTC. This gives the protein CASKGQGLNIQYF.

J is TRBJ2-5 and V is TRBV3-1 (or the pseudogene TRBV3-2); 10 bases agree with TRBD2. J lost 4 bases, V lost 4 bases, and 6 bases had no gene match. CDR1 and CDR2 from the germline V gene are LGHDT and YNNKEL (reference sequence). CDR3 length equals 15 residues. This CDR3 reads CASSPRLAGVETQYF. The CDR3 DNA reads as TGTGCCAGCAGCCCCCGCCTAGCGGGAGTAGAGACCCAGTACTTC.

J is TRBJ1-3 and V is TRBV30, with a weak D call TRBD1 (6 bases). Germline CDR1 reads GTSNPN; CDR2 reads SVGIG (reference sequence). V was trimmed by 0 bases and J by 2 bases, leaving 8 bases between them. The CDR3 is 14 residues long. CDR3 in DNA: TGTGCCTGGAGTGTACGACAGGCTGGAAACACCATATATTTT. Translating it yields CAWSVRQAGNTIYF. The whole variable domain, filled in from reference TRBV30 and TRBJ1-3, reads SQTIHQWPATLVQPVGSPLSLECTVEGTSNPNLYWYRQAAGRGLQLLFYSVGIGQISSEVPQNLSASRPQDRQFILSSKKLLLSDSGFYLCAWSVRQAGNTIYFGEGSWLTVV.

This chain joins TRBV5-6 and TRBJ2-7; D may be TRBD2 (5 bases). V was pared by 2 bases and J by 0 bases, with 12 bases between. Germline CDR1 and CDR2: SGHDT and YYEEEE. This CDR3 has 15 residues. In nucleotides, the CDR3 is TGTGCCAGCAGCTTAAGCGGAGACCCCTCCTACGAGCAGTACTTC. Translating it yields CASSLSGDPSYEQYF.

This chain links TRBV5-5 with TRBJ2-3; D remains ambiguous. Germline V gene lookup returns CDR1 SGHKS and CDR2 YYEKEE (reference sequence). V was clipped by 2 bases and J by 2 bases, with 9 bases between them. This CDR3 region has 14 residues. CDR3 DNA: TGTGCCAGCAGCTTCGACGGGTCCACAGATACGCAGTATTTT. This gives the protein CASSFDGSTDTQYF. The variable domain in full, completed from reference TRBV5-5 and TRBJ2-3, reads DAGVTQSPTHLIKTRGQQVTLRCSPISGHKSVSWYQQVLGQGPQFIFQYYEKEERGRGNFPDRFSARQFPNYSSELNVNALLLGDSALYLCASSFDGSTDTQYFGPGTRLTVL.